The clone carrying this T cell receptor (beta chain) has just one count. The antigen is not known. The data derive from a study of CD8 T cells in Susac syndrome. General observations from the study: The study's TCR sequencing and HLA analysis covered a relatively small number of individuals, and the study acknowledged this.

From blood CD8+ and CD4+ T cells, TCR beta sequences were generated. Random hexamers were used to reverse transcribe roughly 0.45 to 1 ug of RNA. MiXCR, applied by TCRdb to the immunoSEQ multiplex PCR reads, yields one record per CDR3 protein. The sample yields more than 65,000 distinct CDR3 sequences, 85% to 95% seen once. With V trimmed by 1 base and J by 0 bases, 0 bases remained unmatched. CDR3 size: 15 residues. Germline lookup yields CDR1 SGHTA and CDR2 FQGNSA. Sequenced: CD8+ T cells from PBMCs. The origin of this receptor is a human donor in good health. This chain uses TRBV7-2 with TRBJ1-3, with 7 nucleotides matching TRBD1. CDR3 bases: TGTGCCAGCAGCTTAGGGACAGGCTCTGGAAACACCATATATTTT. Amino acids: CASSLGTGSGNTIYF.